These T cell receptor beta chains were read from a single sample in a study of blood T cell repertoires in COVID-19. Produced via immunoSEQ multiplex PCR; TCRdb's table is partial and in-frame only. This repertoire shows under 60,000 clones, 65% to 85% found once; its top ten account for roughly 50%. Sequenced input: peripheral blood. Receptor source: a man between 65 and 79 years old with acute or convalescent COVID-19. CDR3s include the opening cysteine and the closing phenylalanine or tryptophan. A D gene is named only where the DNA matches it firmly. Expanded clones get a size class; other rows say once, few or many, or leave the size out.

size	V	D	length	J	CDR3	DNA
many	TRBV27	TRBD2	14	TRBJ2-1	CATRGGRAENEQFF	TGTGCCACTAGGGGCGGGAGGGCTGAAAATGAGCAGTTCTTC
-	TRBV4-1	TRBD2	18	TRBJ2-1	CASSQDNPGTSGSMEQFF	TGCGCCAGCAGCCAAGATAACCCCGGGACTAGCGGGAGTATGGAGCAGTTCTTC
-	TRBV9	-	13	TRBJ1-1	CASSKQENTEAFF	TGTGCCAGCAGTAAACAGGAAAACACTGAAGCTTTCTTT
-	TRBV28	-	15	TRBJ1-3	CASSAWPSSGNTIYF	TGTGCCAGCAGTGCCTGGCCCAGCTCTGGAAACACCATATATTTT
-	TRBV4-3	TRBD1	16	TRBJ2-7	CASSRLYRGGSYEQYF	TGCGCCAGCAGCCGGCTATACAGGGGCGGCTCCTACGAGCAGTACTTC
once	TRBV4-2	TRBD1	16	TRBJ2-7	CASSQGLGQGYHEQYF	TGTGCCAGCAGCCAAGGATTGGGACAGGGGTACCACGAGCAGTACTTC
-	TRBV3-1/TRBV3-2	TRBD2	14	TRBJ2-7	CASSQDRPSGLQYF	TGTGCCAGCAGCCAAGATAGGCCTAGCGGGCTACAGTACTTC
-	TRBV28	TRBD1	16	TRBJ1-6	CASSLSGTVQFSPLHF	TGTGCCAGCAGTTTAAGTGGGACAGTCCAATTTTCACCCCTCCACTTT
once	TRBV18	TRBD1	14	TRBJ1-6	CASSPNRGGSPLHF	TGTGCCAGCTCACCAAACAGGGGTGGTTCACCCCTCCACTTT
once	TRBV5-1	-	13	TRBJ2-3	CASSYTGSDTQYF	TGCGCCAGCAGTTACACAGGGTCCGATACGCAGTATTTT
-	TRBV18	-	15	TRBJ2-6	CASTREPVGANVLTF	TGTGCCAGCACCCGGGAACCGGTGGGGGCCAACGTCCTGACTTTC
once	TRBV20-1	-	10	TRBJ1-1	CSEERGEAFF	TGCAGTGAGGAAAGAGGGGAAGCTTTCTTT
-	TRBV11-3	TRBD2	16	TRBJ2-5	CASSTQIAGGGETQYF	TGTGCCAGCAGCACCCAGATAGCGGGAGGGGGGGAGACCCAGTACTTC
-	TRBV3-1/TRBV3-2	TRBD2	17	TRBJ2-3	CASSLGVTSGGADTQYF	TGTGCCAGCAGCCTCGGGGTGACTAGCGGGGGCGCAGATACGCAGTATTTT
-	TRBV19	-	15	TRBJ1-4	CASRQTRQNNEKLFF	TGTGCCAGTAGACAAACGCGGCAGAATAATGAAAAACTGTTTTTT
-	TRBV12-3/TRBV12-4	-	12	TRBJ1-2	CASSTGRHGYTF	TGTGCCAGCAGTACAGGTCGCCATGGCTACACCTTC
once	TRBV4-3	TRBD1	17	TRBJ1-6	CASSQRTGTAANSPLHF	TGCGCCAGCAGCCAAAGAACCGGGACAGCGGCCAATTCACCCCTCCACTTT
-	TRBV9	-	12	TRBJ2-1	CASGEPYNEQFF	TGTGCCAGCGGGGAGCCCTACAATGAGCAGTTCTTC
-	TRBV7-2	-	15	TRBJ2-7	CASSSPGASTYEQYF	TGTGCCAGCAGCTCACCAGGTGCCTCAACCTACGAGCAGTACTTC
few	TRBV18	-	15	TRBJ1-1	CASSLHEAGNTEAFF	TGTGCCAGCTCCCTCCACGAGGCGGGGAACACTGAAGCTTTCTTT
-	TRBV19	-	12	TRBJ1-6	CASGGYNSPLHF	TGTGCCAGCGGGGGCTATAATTCACCCCTCCACTTT
-	TRBV12-3/TRBV12-4	-	12	TRBJ1-1	CASMSPETEAFF	TGTGCCAGCATGTCCCCGGAGACTGAAGCTTTCTTT
-	TRBV6-6	TRBD1	12	TRBJ1-2	CASTLTGGGYTF	TGTGCCAGCACCCTGACAGGGGGAGGCTACACCTTC
-	TRBV28	-	16	TRBJ1-2	CASSLSQESRSYGYTF	TGTGCCAGCAGTTTATCGCAAGAGTCCCGCTCCTATGGCTACACCTTC
-	TRBV30	TRBD2	14	TRBJ2-1	CAWSTGGNNNEQFF	TGTGCCTGGAGTACGGGGGGAAACAACAATGAGCAGTTCTTC
-	TRBV4-2	-	13	TRBJ2-5	CASSQESAQTQYF	TGTGCCAGCAGCCAAGAAAGCGCCCAGACCCAGTACTTC
-	TRBV19	-	16	TRBJ2-1	CASDSKAGSSYNEQFF	TGTGCCAGTGATTCAAAGGCGGGGAGCTCCTACAATGAGCAGTTCTTC
-	TRBV12-3/TRBV12-4	-	13	TRBJ1-1	CASSTPGGSEAFF	TGTGCCAGCAGTACCCCCGGGGGGAGTGAAGCTTTCTTT
-	TRBV19	TRBD1	14	TRBJ2-7	CASSKTGQGYEQYF	TGTGCCAGTAGTAAAACAGGACAGGGATACGAGCAGTACTTC
-	TRBV30	-	12	TRBJ2-2	CAWSIEDGELFF	TGTGCCTGGAGTATAGAAGACGGGGAGCTGTTTTTT
once	TRBV27	-	21	TRBJ1-5	CASSLSSPLFGRVGRNQPQHF	TGTGCCAGCAGTTTATCTAGTCCCTTATTTGGGAGAGTTGGTCGGAATCAGCCCCAGCATTTT
-	TRBV18	-	15	TRBJ1-2	CASSPSGGQGGGYTF	TGTGCCAGCTCTCCCAGCGGGGGGCAGGGTGGCGGCTACACCTTC
once	TRBV5-1	TRBD2	16	TRBJ2-1	CASSLRLAGSRDEQFF	TGCGCCAGCAGCTTGAGACTAGCGGGATCTCGAGATGAGCAGTTCTTC
-	TRBV3-1/TRBV3-2	-	14	TRBJ1-5	CASSQGGLTQPQHF	TGTGCCAGCAGCCAAGGAGGACTGACTCAGCCCCAGCATTTT
-	TRBV5-1	-	14	TRBJ1-5	CASSLGTDYQPQHF	TGCGCCAGCAGCTTGGGGACGGACTATCAGCCCCAGCATTTT
once	TRBV5-8	-	13	TRBJ1-6	CASSFAGESPLHF	TGTGCCAGCAGCTTCGCGGGAGAATCACCCCTCCACTTT
-	TRBV7-3	TRBD1	16	TRBJ1-1	CASSPTGGGMNTEAFF	TGTGCCAGCAGCCCGACAGGGGGCGGCATGAACACTGAAGCTTTCTTT
-	TRBV6-1	-	13	TRBJ1-1	CASSEARRTEAFF	TGTGCCAGCAGTGAAGCGCGGAGGACTGAAGCTTTCTTT
-	TRBV9	-	14	TRBJ2-3	CASSVAETSVTQYF	TGTGCCAGCAGCGTAGCGGAGACTAGTGTTACGCAGTATTTT
-	TRBV30	TRBD2	16	TRBJ2-3	CAWSVLGGGAPDTQYF	TGTGCCTGGAGTGTACTAGGCGGGGGGGCTCCAGATACGCAGTATTTT
-	TRBV30	-	14	TRBJ1-5	CAWSGQGFNQPQHF	TGTGCCTGGAGTGGCCAGGGGTTCAATCAGCCCCAGCATTTT
-	TRBV4-2	TRBD1	13	TRBJ2-7	CASSQTGDSEQYF	TGTGCCAGCAGCCAGACAGGGGACTCCGAGCAGTACTTC
-	TRBV5-1	-	15	TRBJ1-3	CASSLDGGIGNTIYF	TGCGCCAGCAGCTTGGATGGAGGGATTGGAAACACCATATATTTT
-	TRBV4-2	-	14	TRBJ2-2	CASSQTTATGELFF	TGTGCCAGCAGCCAGACTACAGCTACCGGGGAGCTGTTTTTT
-	TRBV6-5	TRBD1	14	TRBJ2-7	CASTPGTATYEQYF	TGTGCCAGCACACCTGGGACAGCAACCTACGAGCAGTACTTC
-	TRBV7-8	TRBD1	14	TRBJ1-2	CASSARQGVYGYTF	TGTGCCAGCAGCGCAAGACAGGGTGTCTATGGCTACACCTTC
-	TRBV24-1	-	13	TRBJ1-1	CATSESWNTEAFF	TGTGCCACCAGCGAGAGTTGGAACACTGAAGCTTTCTTT
-	TRBV6-2/TRBV6-3	-	13	TRBJ1-1	CASSYLEPTEAFF	TGTGCCAGCAGTTACCTGGAACCGACAGAAGCTTTCTTT
-	TRBV7-2	-	14	TRBJ1-2	CASSFPLVRSGYTF	TGTGCCAGCAGCTTCCCATTGGTGAGATCGGGCTACACCTTC
-	TRBV27	-	14	TRBJ2-7	CASSLQDTYVEQYF	TGTGCCAGCAGTTTACAGGATACCTACGTCGAGCAGTACTTC
-	TRBV7-6	TRBD1	14	TRBJ2-1	CASSRDRGQVEQFF	TGTGCCAGCAGTAGGGACAGGGGGCAGGTTGAGCAGTTCTTC
-	TRBV30	-	13	TRBJ1-2	CAWSVGRAYGYTF	TGTGCCTGGAGTGTAGGCAGGGCCTATGGCTACACCTTC
-	TRBV10-2	TRBD1	14	TRBJ2-2	CASLGAGGVGELFF	TGCGCCAGCCTGGGGGCAGGGGGAGTCGGGGAGCTGTTTTTT
once	TRBV27	TRBD2	13	TRBJ2-2	CASSGLDSGELFF	TGTGCCAGCAGTGGACTAGATAGCGGGGAGCTGTTTTTT